This record looks at one TCR beta chain sequence and its context. The CDR3 has 17 amino acids. V was cut by 5 bases and J by 3 bases, with 20 bases left in between. Germline V lookup: CDR1 SGHVS, CDR2 FQNEAQ. This entry comes from a study of control samples from healthy donors and cancer patients. Assay: immunoSEQ multiplex PCR; the TCRdb copy retains only in-frame clones and omits some. This sample has 65,000 to 85,000 clones, with about nine tenths found just once. The sequence came from a woman aged 45-65 years with colorectal cancer. Sequencing was carried out using PBMCs. J is TRBJ1-3 and V is TRBV7-8, with D perhaps TRBD1 (6 bases). The CDR3 here is CASSTLPGGGLGNTIYF. Here the CDR3 DNA reads TGTGCCAGCAGCACCCTCCCTGGGGGGGGCCTTGGAAACACCATATATTTT. Variable domain in full (rest from reference TRBV7-8 and TRBJ1-3): GAGVSQSPRYKVAKRGQDVALRCDPISGHVSLFWYQQALGQGPEFLTYFQNEAQLDKSGLPSDRFFAERPEGSVSTLKIQRTQQEDSAVYLCASSTLPGGGLGNTIYFGEGSWLTVV.